This T cell receptor (beta chain) was profiled in a study of shared clonotypes between healthy human individuals. The deep-level immunoSEQ assay was used. The data were produced by immunoSEQ multiplex PCR, yet TCRdb's version contains in-frame clones alone and is incomplete. The table shows about 2.3 million clones, with approximately 93% occurring only once. A CD45RA+ naive subset and a CD45RA-negative memory subset were split from CD4+ cells. The CDR3 has 12 residues. Losses at the gene ends were 8 bases for V and 4 bases for J; bases not matched to a gene: 2. The V gene's germline CDR1 is MNHNS and CDR2 SASEGT.

Sequencing was done on a sample of naive CD4+ T cells from PBMCs. Noted subset: CD45RA+ positively selected. This chain joins TRBV6-1 and TRBJ2-5; 9 nucleotides match TRBD1. This clonotype was sampled from a man aged 18 to 30 in good health. Some clones in this sample may be carry-over from other donors' samples. CDR3: CASWGQGETQYF. In nucleotides, the CDR3 is TGTGCCAGCTGGGGACAGGGAGAGACCCAGTACTTC.